This entry features one TCR beta chain sequence. This clonotype was detected only a few times. Its antigen is not yet known. No base-level quality is on record; no much larger clone is a single base apart. The CDR3, from cysteine to phenylalanine, totals 15 residues. CDR3 DNA is the only sequence kept; it has 45 bases, read in frame from the first base. Relative to germline, V is 2 bases shorter and J is 0 bases shorter, with 9 bases between their ends. The germline V gene gives CDR1 as MNHEY and CDR2 as SVGAGI. The library relied on PCR. Sequencing relied on an Illumina HiSeq 2500. TCR libraries were prepared with molecular barcoding, using unique molecular identifiers to normalize TCRbeta repertoire quantification. In-frame beta chains were kept once TCRdb had trimmed the public reads at Q25 with fastp and called clones with MiXCR. Rows with one shared CDR3 protein collapse into an entry with the most common genes and DNA. For this sample there are some 290,000 distinct CDR3 sequences; roughly 21% appear just once. The ten biggest clones cover around 9.9% of the sample.

The treatment or condition label here, explained by the study, means: allogeneic hematopoietic cell transplantation with graft depleted of TCRalphabeta T cells and CD19 B cells. Transplant recipients were children who received TCRalphabeta/CD19-depleted allogeneic hematopoietic cell grafts. This sample was taken from a study of T-cell reconstitution after alpha-beta-depleted transplantation in children (TCRdb year 2016). With respect to the entire study: Using TCR repertoire profiling, the study followed T-cell immune reconstitution in a quantitative way in children after TCRalphabeta/CD19-depleted allogeneic hematopoietic cell transplantation.

Overall study results and their limits: Over subsequent months, a decline in hyperexpanded clone frequencies was noted, and after one year, T-cell counts and TCRbeta diversity were mostly ascribed to newly produced T cells. The apparently early recovery of alphabetaT-cell counts about two months after transplant reportedly depended on only several hundred rapidly expanded clones that came from non-depleted graft cells. In some patients, high TCRbeta diversity at day 60 was attributed to recipient T cells and intrathymic progenitors that had survived conditioning.

The sample was PBMCs, mostly from graft donor cells, taken 180 days after TCRalphabeta/CD19-depleted stem cell transplant. This chain joins TRBV6-5 to TRBJ2-3; the D region possibly corresponds to TRBD2 (5 bases align). The sequence was collected from a male patient younger than 18 who had a stem cell transplant for acute lymphoblastic leukemia, so the T cells may come from the graft donor. The nucleotide sequence reads as follows: TGTGCCAGCAGTTACGGGAGACCTAGCACAGATACGCAGTATTTT. It specifies CASSYGRPSTDTQYF.